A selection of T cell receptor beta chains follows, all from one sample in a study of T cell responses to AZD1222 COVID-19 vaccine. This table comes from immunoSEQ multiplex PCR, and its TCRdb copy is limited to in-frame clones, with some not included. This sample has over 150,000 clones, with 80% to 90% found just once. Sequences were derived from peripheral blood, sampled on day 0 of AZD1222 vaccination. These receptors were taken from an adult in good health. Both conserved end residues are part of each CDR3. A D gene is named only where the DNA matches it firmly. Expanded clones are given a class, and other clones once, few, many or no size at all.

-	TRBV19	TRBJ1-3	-	TGTGCCAGTAGTCTTCAGACCGTTGTGGGCTCTGGAAACACCATATATTTT	CASSLQTVVGSGNTIYF
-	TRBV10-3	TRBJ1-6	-	TGTGCCATAGGGCTATATAATTCACCCCTCCACTTT	CAIGLYNSPLHF
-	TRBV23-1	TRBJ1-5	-	TGCGCCAGCAGTCACTACAGGGATCGTGGAAGCAATCAGCCCCAGCATTTT	CASSHYRDRGSNQPQHF
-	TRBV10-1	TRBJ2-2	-	TGCGCCAGCAGTGAGTGGGGGGGGGAGCTGTTTTTT	CASSEWGGELFF
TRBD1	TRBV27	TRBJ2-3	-	TGTGCCAGCAGTTACAGGGGTTGGGCAGATACGCAGTATTTT	CASSYRGWADTQYF
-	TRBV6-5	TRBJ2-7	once	TGTGCCAGCCTGGGTTCTTCCTACGAGCAGTACTTC	CASLGSSYEQYF
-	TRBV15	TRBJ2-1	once	TGTGCCACCAGCAGAGATCTTTCGGGGGTTGGGTCCTACAATGAGCAGTTCTTC	CATSRDLSGVGSYNEQFF
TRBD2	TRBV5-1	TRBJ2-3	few	TGCGCCAGCAGCCAGGGCCAGACTAGCGGGGGAGGAGATACGCAGTATTTT	CASSQGQTSGGGDTQYF
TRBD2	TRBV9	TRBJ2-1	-	TGTGCCAGCAGCGGGCTAGCGGGGGGATTTTCAAATGAGCAGTTCTTC	CASSGLAGGFSNEQFF
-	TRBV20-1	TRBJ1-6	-	TGCAGTGCTAGTATTAGGGTGAGCTCCTATAATTCACCCCTCCACTTT	CSASIRVSSYNSPLHF
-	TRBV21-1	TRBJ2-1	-	TGTGCCAGCAGCGGGGGCCGCAATGAGCAGTTCTTC	CASSGGRNEQFF
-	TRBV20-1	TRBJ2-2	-	TGCAGTGCTAGTCGGGGGACGCTCACCGGGGAGCTGTTTTTT	CSASRGTLTGELFF
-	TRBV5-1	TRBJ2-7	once	TGCGCCAGCAGCTTGGACAGGGCCGAGCAGTACTTC	CASSLDRAEQYF
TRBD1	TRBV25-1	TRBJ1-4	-	TGTGCCAGCAAAGAGAGGGGGCGCGGTGAAAAACTGTTTTTT	CASKERGRGEKLFF
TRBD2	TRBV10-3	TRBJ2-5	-	TGTGCCATCGGGAAAGAAGCGGGGGGGACCCAGTACTTC	CAIGKEAGGTQYF
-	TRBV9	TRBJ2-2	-	TGTGCCAGCAGCGTATCCGGAGGGGCCGGGGAGCTGTTTTTT	CASSVSGGAGELFF
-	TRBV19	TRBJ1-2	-	TGTGCCAGTAGTAAGGCTTCCGACCTTACCTACTATGGCTACACCTTC	CASSKASDLTYYGYTF
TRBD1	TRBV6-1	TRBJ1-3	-	TGTGCCAGCAGTGTTTGGACAGGGGGCTCTGGAAACACCATATATTTT	CASSVWTGGSGNTIYF
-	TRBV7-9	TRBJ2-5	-	TGTGCCAGCAGCACCGGGACCCGACGGGAGACCCAGTACTTC	CASSTGTRRETQYF
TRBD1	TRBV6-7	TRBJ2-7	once	TGTGCCAGCAGTTCAAAAAGACAGGGCGGCTCCTACGAGCAGTACTTC	CASSSKRQGGSYEQYF
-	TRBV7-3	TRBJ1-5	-	TGTGCCAGCAGCCGCGGTAATAATCAGCCCCAGCATTTT	CASSRGNNQPQHF
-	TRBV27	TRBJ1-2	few	TGTGCCAGCAGTTTATCCCCCCTTGAAACGAACTATGGCTACACCTTC	CASSLSPLETNYGYTF
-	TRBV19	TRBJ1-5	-	TGTGCCAGTACTCAACGGGGGTACAATCAGCCCCAGCATTTT	CASTQRGYNQPQHF
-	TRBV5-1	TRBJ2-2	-	TGCGCCAGCAGCCTACGGACCGGGGACACCGGGGAGCTGTTTTTT	CASSLRTGDTGELFF
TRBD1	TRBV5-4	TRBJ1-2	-	TGTGCCAGCAGCTTGAGAATCCGACAGGGGATCTATGGCTACACCTTC	CASSLRIRQGIYGYTF
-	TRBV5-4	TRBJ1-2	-	TGTGCCAGCAGCGGACCTGGCCAGCAATCATATGGCTACACCTTC	CASSGPGQQSYGYTF
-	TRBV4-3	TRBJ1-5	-	TGCGCCAGCAGCCAAGATCTCGGGGATCAGCCCCAGCATTTT	CASSQDLGDQPQHF
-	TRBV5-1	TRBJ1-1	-	TGCGCCAGCAGCTTGAGGGCAGACATGAACACTGAAGCTTTCTTT	CASSLRADMNTEAFF
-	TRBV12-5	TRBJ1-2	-	TGTGCTAGTGGACGGAGCTCTGGCTACACCTTC	CASGRSSGYTF
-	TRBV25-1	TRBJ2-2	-	TGTGCCAGCAGTGTCTCTTTCGCCGGGGAGCTGTTTTTT	CASSVSFAGELFF
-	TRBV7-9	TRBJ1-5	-	TGTGCCAGCAGCTTAGGCCAGCAGAATCAGCCCCAGCATTTT	CASSLGQQNQPQHF
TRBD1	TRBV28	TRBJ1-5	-	TGTGCCAGCACCACGACAGGGATGTGGCCCCAGCATTTT	CASTTTGMWPQHF
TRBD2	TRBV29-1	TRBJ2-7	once	TGCAGCGTTGGGGTCAAGGGAGGGGACTACGAGCAGTACTTC	CSVGVKGGDYEQYF
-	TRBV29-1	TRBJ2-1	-	TGCAGCGTTGAAGCGTTCAAGGAGCAGTTCTTC	CSVEAFKEQFF
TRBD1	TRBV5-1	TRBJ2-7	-	TGCGCCAGCAGCTGGACGGACAGGGGGCGTGGCGAGCAGTACTTC	CASSWTDRGRGEQYF
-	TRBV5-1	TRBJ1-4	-	TGCGCCAGCAGCTTGGTGGGGTTGTCTTTTAATGAAAAACTGTTTTTT	CASSLVGLSFNEKLFF
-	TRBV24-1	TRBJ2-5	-	TGTGCCACCAGTGATCCAGACCAGACTCAAGAGACCCAGTACTTC	CATSDPDQTQETQYF
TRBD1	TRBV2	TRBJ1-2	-	TGTGCCAGCAGTGAACTAGGGACAGTGGGGAATGGCTACACCTTC	CASSELGTVGNGYTF
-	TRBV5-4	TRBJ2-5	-	TGTGCCAGCAGCTTGGGATCAGGGGAAGAGACCCAGTACTTC	CASSLGSGEETQYF
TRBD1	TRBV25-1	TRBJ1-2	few	TGTGCCAGCAGTGGACTGATGGGACAGGGGGTTAGCTATGGCTACACCTTC	CASSGLMGQGVSYGYTF
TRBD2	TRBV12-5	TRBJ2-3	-	TGTGCTAGTGGTTTGGTACGGGGGGACCTTTTGCGGGATACGCAGTATTTT	CASGLVRGDLLRDTQYF
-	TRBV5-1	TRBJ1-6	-	TGCGCCAGCAGCTTGCTTCAGGGAACACCCCTCCACTTT	CASSLLQGTPLHF
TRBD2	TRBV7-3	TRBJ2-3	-	TGTGCCAGCAGCTTCGGACTAGCAGTCGAAGATACGCAGTATTTT	CASSFGLAVEDTQYF
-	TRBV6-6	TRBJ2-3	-	TGTGCCAGCAGTTACTACCGACAGGCTAACACAGATACGCAGTATTTT	CASSYYRQANTDTQYF
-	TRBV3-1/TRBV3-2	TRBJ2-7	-	TGTGCCAGCAGGAGAGGGCCCGGGGAAATATACGAGCAGTACTTC	CASRRGPGEIYEQYF
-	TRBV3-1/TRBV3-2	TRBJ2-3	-	TGTGCCAGCAGCCAAGGTTTGGGTGGGGCCACAGATACGCAGTATTTT	CASSQGLGGATDTQYF
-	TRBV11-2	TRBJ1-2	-	TGTGCCAGCAGCTTTTCCACGAGTGCTAACTATGGCTACACCTTC	CASSFSTSANYGYTF
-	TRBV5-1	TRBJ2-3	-	TGCGCCAGCAGCCCGCAAGCCCGGGACGTAGCAGATACGCAGTATTTT	CASSPQARDVADTQYF
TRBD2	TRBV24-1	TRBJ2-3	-	TGTGCCACCAGTGATTTAGGGCTAGCGGGGGATACAGATACGCAGTATTTT	CATSDLGLAGDTDTQYF
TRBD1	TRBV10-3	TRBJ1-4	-	TGTGCCATCAGTGTGGACAGGGGTCTAGAAAAACTGTTTTTT	CAISVDRGLEKLFF